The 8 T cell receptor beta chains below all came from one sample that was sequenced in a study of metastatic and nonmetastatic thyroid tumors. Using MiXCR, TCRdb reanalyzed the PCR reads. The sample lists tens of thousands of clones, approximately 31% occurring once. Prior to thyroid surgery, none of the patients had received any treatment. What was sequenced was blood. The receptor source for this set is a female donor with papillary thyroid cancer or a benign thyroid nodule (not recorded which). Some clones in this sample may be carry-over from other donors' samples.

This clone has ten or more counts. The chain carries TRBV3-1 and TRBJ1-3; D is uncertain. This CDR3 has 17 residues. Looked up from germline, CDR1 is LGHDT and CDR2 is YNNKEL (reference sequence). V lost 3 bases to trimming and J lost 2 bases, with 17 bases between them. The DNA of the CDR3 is TGTGCCAGCAGCCATTCCCCCTCGGACTTGACTGGAAACACCATATATTTT. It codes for CASSHSPSDLTGNTIYF.

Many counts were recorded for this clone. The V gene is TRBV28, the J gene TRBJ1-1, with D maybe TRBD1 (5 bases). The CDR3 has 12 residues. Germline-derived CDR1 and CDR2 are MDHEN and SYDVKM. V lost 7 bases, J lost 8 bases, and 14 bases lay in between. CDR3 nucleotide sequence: TGTGCCAGCACCCTAGGTAGGACAGAAGCTTTCTTT. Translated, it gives CASTLGRTEAFF. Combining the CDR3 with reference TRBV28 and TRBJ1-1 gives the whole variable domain DVKVTQSSRYLVKRTGEKVFLECVQDMDHENMFWYRQDPGLGLRLIYFSYDVKMKEKGDIPEGYSVSREKKERFSLILESASTNQTSMYLCASTLGRTEAFFGQGTRLTVV.

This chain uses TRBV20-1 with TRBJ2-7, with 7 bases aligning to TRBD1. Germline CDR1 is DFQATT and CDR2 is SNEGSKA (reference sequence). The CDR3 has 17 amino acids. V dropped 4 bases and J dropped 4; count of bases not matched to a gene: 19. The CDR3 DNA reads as TGCAGTGCTATCCCTGCCGGAACAGGGGTCTCCGTGTACGAGCAGTACTTC. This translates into CSAIPAGTGVSVYEQYF.

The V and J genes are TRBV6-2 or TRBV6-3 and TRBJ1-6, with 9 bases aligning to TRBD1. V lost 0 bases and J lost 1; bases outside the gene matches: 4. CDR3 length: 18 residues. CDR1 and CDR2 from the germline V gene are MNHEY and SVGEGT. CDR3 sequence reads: CASSYSRGQGSYNSPLHF. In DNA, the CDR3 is TGTGCCAGCAGTTACTCGAGAGGACAGGGGTCCTATAATTCACCCCTCCACTTT.

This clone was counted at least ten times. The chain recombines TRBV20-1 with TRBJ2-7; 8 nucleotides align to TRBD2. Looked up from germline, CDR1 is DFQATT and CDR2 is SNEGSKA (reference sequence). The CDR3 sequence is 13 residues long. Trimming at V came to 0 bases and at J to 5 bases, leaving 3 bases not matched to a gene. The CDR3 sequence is CSARELAENEQYF. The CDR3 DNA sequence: TGCAGTGCTAGAGAACTAGCGGAAAACGAGCAGTACTTC.

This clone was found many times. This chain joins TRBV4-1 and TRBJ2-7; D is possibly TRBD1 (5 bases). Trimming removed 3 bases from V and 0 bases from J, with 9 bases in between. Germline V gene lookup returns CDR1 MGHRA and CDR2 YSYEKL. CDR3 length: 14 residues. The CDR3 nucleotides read TGCGCCAGCAGCCAGCCGACAGTCTCCTACGAGCAGTACTTC. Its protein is CASSQPTVSYEQYF.

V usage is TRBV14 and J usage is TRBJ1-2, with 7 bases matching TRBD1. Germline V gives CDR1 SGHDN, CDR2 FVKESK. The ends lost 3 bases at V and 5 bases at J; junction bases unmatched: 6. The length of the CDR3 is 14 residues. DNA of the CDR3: TGTGCCAGCAGCCAGACCGGGACAGCTTATGGCTACACCTTC. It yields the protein CASSQTGTAYGYTF. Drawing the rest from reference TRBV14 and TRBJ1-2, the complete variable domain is EAGVTQFPSHSVIEKGQTVTLRCDPISGHDNLYWYRRVMGKEIKFLLHFVKESKQDESGMPNNRFLAERTGGTYSTLKVQPAELEDSGVYFCASSQTGTAYGYTFGSGTRLTVV.

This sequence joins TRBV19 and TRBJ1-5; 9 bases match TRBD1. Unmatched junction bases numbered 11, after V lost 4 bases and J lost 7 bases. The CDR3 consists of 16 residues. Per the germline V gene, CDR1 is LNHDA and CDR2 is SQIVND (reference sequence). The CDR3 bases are TGTGCCAGTAGTACCCCGGGACAGGGAAGAAACCAGCCCCAGCATTTT. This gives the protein CASSTPGQGRNQPQHF.